What follows is one T cell receptor (beta chain) and its context. The antigen remains undetermined. The entry originates in a study of cytomegalovirus exposure and HLA in healthy donors. Trimming removed 8 bases at V and 4 bases at J, with 12 bases between. The CDR3 covers 13 residues. Whole-study findings and limits: Sequencing likely caused a cluster of highly shared sequence variants. Evidence from a later analysis indicated that most CMV-associated TCR beta chains looked HLA-restricted. An ancestry cluster, one associated with Asian ancestry, reportedly showed fewer N-insertions than the approximately 650-donor mean in a later analysis.

The primer mix had 60 Vbeta and 13 Jbeta primers. Some clones are missing from TCRdb's copy, which holds only in-frame ones; the method was immunoSEQ multiplex PCR. In the table there are around 90,000 clones, about two thirds of which are singletons. This sequence joins TRBV6-7 and TRBJ1-5; D uncertain. TRBV6-7 carries the ORF label, with uncertain function. The sample was PBMCs. The origin of this receptor is a woman in her 30s in good health and CMV-seropositive. CDR3 amino acids: CASGSRLNQPQHF. CDR3 nucleotides: TGTGCCAGCGGAAGCAGGTTAAATCAGCCCCAGCATTTT.